Included here is one T cell receptor beta chain sequence, with context. The PCR ran on 60 Vbeta and 13 Jbeta primers. Only in-frame clones appear in the TCRdb table, and some are missing; sequencing was by immunoSEQ multiplex PCR. Of about 130,000 clones in the sample, 85% to 90% were seen once. With V trimmed by 3 bases and J by 4 bases, 11 bases remained unmatched. The CDR3 is 17 residues long. Germline CDR1 reads LGHNA; CDR2 reads YNFKEQ. These data belong to a study of cytomegalovirus exposure and HLA in healthy donors. This chain joins TRBV4-2 and TRBJ2-1; 8 bases are a match to TRBD1. The sequence derives from a woman in her twenties or thirties in good health and CMV-seropositive. The sequenced sample consisted of PBMCs. Here the CDR3 reads CASSQFGGQEKYNEQFF. In DNA form, the CDR3 reads TGTGCCAGCAGCCAGTTCGGGGGACAGGAGAAATACAATGAGCAGTTCTTC.